The clone carrying this T cell receptor (beta chain) was detected once. The primer mix had 60 Vbeta and 13 Jbeta primers. Assay used: immunoSEQ multiplex PCR; TCRdb lists only in-frame clones, some missing. The data hold about 100,000 clones, with about 70% observed a single time. This sample was taken from a study of cytomegalovirus exposure and HLA in healthy donors. Looked up from germline, CDR1 is SNHLY and CDR2 is FYNNEI. The CDR3 extends over 16 amino acids. The V end was cut by 5 bases, the J end by 0 bases, with 13 bases between. This chain uses TRBV2 with TRBJ1-4, with D tentatively TRBD1 (5 bases). The sample taken for sequencing was PBMCs. The TCR comes from a man aged 45-65 years in good health and CMV-seropositive. CDR3 sequence reads: CASSYDRVATNEKLFF. CDR3 in DNA: TGTGCCAGCAGTTACGACAGAGTTGCAACTAATGAAAAACTGTTTTTT.